Sequencing of this T cell receptor beta chain was carried out in a study of blood T cell repertoires in COVID-19. Study-level information: Donors in the United States, Italy and Spain gave samples during acute or convalescent COVID-19.

Clinical histories supplied by participants themselves formed the basis of cohort assignment. Authors' analysis steps: Reference gene primer amplification gave nucleated cell count estimates. Libraries were prepared by immunoSEQ multiplex PCR; TCRdb keeps only in-frame clonotypes and omits some of them. The DNA gave D and trimming, while V, J and clone size come from that table. The data contain hundreds of thousands of clones, around nine tenths of them singletons. CDR3 size: 16 residues. The germline V gene encodes CDR1 LGHNA and CDR2 YSLEER. V lost 1 base, J lost 1 base, and 13 bases lay in between.

Material for sequencing was PBMCs or T cells enriched from blood (not recorded which). This sequence joins TRBV4-3 and TRBJ1-2; no clear D. This receptor was obtained from a woman in her forties who had recovered from COVID-19. CDR3 loop: CASSQAPQARNYGYTF. The CDR3 DNA follows: TGCGCCAGCAGCCAAGCCCCCCAGGCCCGTAACTATGGCTACACCTTC.